This is a list of T cell receptor beta chains from one sample in a study of radiotherapy plus CTLA-4 blockade in lung cancer. Libraries were prepared by immunoSEQ multiplex PCR; TCRdb keeps only in-frame clonotypes and omits some of them. The table lists 25,000 to 30,000 clones, approximately 77% of them singletons. Sequencing used peripheral blood, obtained from a patient treated with radiotherapy plus ipilimumab. Every receptor here comes from a human donor with non-small cell lung cancer that progressed on radiotherapy plus ipilimumab. CDR3s include the opening cysteine and the closing phenylalanine or tryptophan. Fields, in order: CDR3 protein, CDR3 DNA, D gene, clone size, J gene, V gene. The D gene is left open where the match is weak. The listing skips clone size in some rows; elsewhere it reads once, few, many or a size class.

CASKGLAGVINNEQFF	TGTGCCAGCAAGGGACTAGCGGGAGTAATTAACAATGAGCAGTTCTTC	TRBD2	.	TRBJ2-1	TRBV2
CASSSAANVLTF	TGTGCCAGCAGCTCGGCCGCCAACGTCCTGACTTTC	.	.	TRBJ2-6	TRBV7-2
CAISELSSYEQYF	TGTGCCATCAGTGAGCTAAGCTCCTACGAGCAGTACTTC	.	.	TRBJ2-7	TRBV10-3
CASSQASGGAGGTDTQYF	TGTGCCAGCAGCCAAGCTAGCGGGGGGGCTGGGGGCACAGATACGCAGTATTTT	TRBD2	.	TRBJ2-3	TRBV4-2
CASSVAPSGGGPQAGTQYF	TGTGCCAGCAGCGTAGCCCCTAGCGGGGGGGGACCTCAAGCGGGGACCCAGTACTTC	TRBD2	few	TRBJ2-5	TRBV9
CASSVFLAGTGELFF	TGTGCCAGCAGCGTATTTCTAGCGGGAACCGGGGAGCTGTTTTTT	TRBD2	.	TRBJ2-2	TRBV9
CASSYIGEQYF	TGTGCCAGCAGTTACATTGGCGAGCAGTACTTC	.	few	TRBJ2-7	TRBV6-6
CASSPGRLYQETQYF	TGTGCTAGCAGCCCTGGGCGCTTGTACCAAGAGACCCAGTACTTC	.	.	TRBJ2-5	TRBV7-7
CASSQAGGVVAFF	TGTGCCAGCAGCCAGGCAGGGGGCGTAGTGGCTTTCTTT	TRBD1	.	TRBJ1-1	TRBV2
CASSEGVYNSPLHF	TGTGCCAGCAGTGAGGGAGTCTATAATTCACCCCTCCACTTT	.	few	TRBJ1-6	TRBV2
CASSISRDRANTGELFF	TGTGCCAGCAGCATAAGCCGGGACAGGGCGAACACCGGGGAGCTGTTTTTT	TRBD1	.	TRBJ2-2	TRBV9
CASSLSSAPEETQYF	TGCGCCAGCAGCTTGTCCTCCGCTCCTGAAGAGACCCAGTACTTC	.	once	TRBJ2-5	TRBV5-1
CASAASGSVYNEQFF	TGTGCCAGCGCCGCCAGCGGGAGTGTCTACAATGAGCAGTTCTTC	TRBD2	.	TRBJ2-1	TRBV6-1
CASSVPGAGEQYF	TGTGCCAGCAGCGTGCCGGGGGCGGGGGAGCAGTACTTC	.	few	TRBJ2-7	TRBV9
CASSPPTGPNTEAFF	TGTGCCAGCAGTCCCCCGACAGGGCCGAACACTGAAGCTTTCTTT	TRBD1	.	TRBJ1-1	TRBV28
CASSLGQESTDTQYF	TGTGCCAGCAGCTTAGGGCAGGAGAGCACAGATACGCAGTATTTT	.	.	TRBJ2-3	TRBV7-2
CASSTRQGTMYEQYF	TGTGCCAGCAGTACCCGACAGGGGACGATGTACGAGCAGTACTTC	TRBD1	.	TRBJ2-7	TRBV6-1
CASSLVREITGELFF	TGTGCCAGCAGTTTGGTCCGGGAGATCACCGGGGAGCTGTTTTTT	.	.	TRBJ2-2	TRBV27
CASSYRRGSGNTDTQYF	TGTGCCAGCAGTTACCGGAGGGGGAGCGGGAACACAGATACGCAGTATTTT	.	.	TRBJ2-3	TRBV28
CASSPDRGPYNEQFF	TGTGCCAGCAGCCCGGACAGGGGTCCCTACAATGAGCAGTTCTTC	TRBD1	.	TRBJ2-1	TRBV28
CASSPESDEQYF	TGTGCCAGCAGCCCAGAGTCGGACGAGCAGTACTTC	.	medium-sized	TRBJ2-7	TRBV7-9
CASSALAGALNEQFF	TGTGCCAGCAGCGCCCTAGCGGGAGCACTAAATGAGCAGTTCTTC	TRBD2	.	TRBJ2-1	TRBV27